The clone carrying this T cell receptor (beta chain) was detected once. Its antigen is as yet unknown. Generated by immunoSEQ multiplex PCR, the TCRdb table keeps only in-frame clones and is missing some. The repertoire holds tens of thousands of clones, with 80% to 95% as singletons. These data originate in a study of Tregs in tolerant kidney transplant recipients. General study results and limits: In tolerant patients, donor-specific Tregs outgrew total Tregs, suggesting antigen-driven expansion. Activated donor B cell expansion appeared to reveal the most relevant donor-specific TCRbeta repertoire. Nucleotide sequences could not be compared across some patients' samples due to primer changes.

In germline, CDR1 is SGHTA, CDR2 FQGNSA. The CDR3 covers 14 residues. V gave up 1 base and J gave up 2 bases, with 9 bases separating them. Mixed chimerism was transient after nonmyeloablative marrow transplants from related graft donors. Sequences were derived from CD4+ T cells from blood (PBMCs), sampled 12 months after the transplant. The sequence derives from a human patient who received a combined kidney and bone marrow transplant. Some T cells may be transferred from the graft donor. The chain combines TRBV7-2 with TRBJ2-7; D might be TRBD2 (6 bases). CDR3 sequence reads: CASSLERVTYEQYF. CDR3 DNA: TGTGCCAGCAGCTTAGAGCGGGTAACCTACGAGCAGTACTTC.